The subject of this entry is one T cell receptor beta chain. Its binding antigen is unknown. No quality values exist for individual bases; no much larger clone is one base distant. The sample originates from a study of human versus mouse CDR3 diversity and MHC coevolution (dated by TCRdb to about 2017). With regard to the full study: According to reports, the immunoSEQ assay can detect one in 200,000 T cells and keeps multiplex PCR amplification bias to a minimum. Across the mouse and human samples, each sample yielded between roughly 0.6 x 10^7 and 1.6 x 10^7 valid reads. Human naive CD4 T cell repertoires served as a reference for TCR selection on multiple MHC II alleles, compared against human-TCR-locus transgenic mice with single MHC II. The human cohort was made up of three healthy volunteer blood donors, who at collection were aged 30 to 40, 40 to 50 and 60 to 70, one donor in each range.

General conclusions and limits of the study: Most of the three human donors showed the lowest clonal inequality scores among all compared groups. Because human T cells were selected on 5 or 6 MHC II alleles, repertoire diversity in humans and mice was not considered directly comparable. iCHAO1 estimates gave humans the largest TCR beta repertoire, 1.5 million to 2 million clonotypes, attributed likely to selection by multiple MHC II molecules. On average, humans had more CDR3 deletions and insertions than mice, indicating greater exonuclease and TdT activity.

Naive CD4 T cells, defined as CD45RO-negative and CD62L-positive, were isolated from PBMCs by fluorescence-activated cell sorting. Each donor gave about 46 ml of fresh peripheral blood, from which PBMCs were isolated by Ficoll density centrifugation. All samples were sorted on a FACSAria III instrument and reached purity above 85%. Genomic DNA was extracted from the sorted cells using the QIAGEN blood and tissue kit and was quantified on a NanoDrop 1000. TCR alpha and beta chains were deep sequenced and quantified on the immunoSEQ platform using multiplex PCR of genomic DNA. As for how the authors treated the data: TCR sequences were annotated using IMGT gene and region definitions. As a stand-in for the preselection repertoire, out-of-frame rearrangements were used and set against in-frame clonotypes. The iCHAO1 estimator supplied with the immunoSEQ platform was used to estimate repertoire size. A Gini index, which is based on the Lorenz curve, was applied to in-frame amino acid clonotypes to measure clonal inequality. The intersect function of the R package tcR was used to count shared clonotypes, and the Jaccard index was used to score similarity. V, J and V-J usage frequencies went into a principal component analysis run with the R prcomp function, with no normalization applied. The source is immuneACCESS, and TCRdb retained only in-frame sequences with V and J called. Part of the clones is not carried over; for the studies checked, unresolved V genes explain less than half of this, and the remainder is unexplained. That table supplies the V and J calls and clone size; D and trimming were determined from the DNA. Across this sample there are fewer than 100,000 clones, with over 85% seen only once. The ten largest clones represent approximately 1.4% of the sample.

Sequenced input: naive CD4+ T cells from blood. The meaning of the sample's cell subset or site label: CD45RO-negative CD62L-positive naive CD4 T cells. This receptor was obtained from a person aged 30 to 69 in good health.

The DNA is as follows: TGTGCCAGCAGCTTACTAGCGAAATACTCCTACGAGCAGTACTTC. Translated, it reads CASSLLAKYSYEQYF. The chain is made from TRBV5-8 and TRBJ2-7; 7 central bases correspond to TRBD2. The germline V and J ends show losses of 2 bases and 0 bases respectively, and no gene match explains 5 bases of the junction. From cysteine to phenylalanine, the CDR3 is 15 amino acids long. Only the CDR3 DNA is retained, 45 bases long and in frame from the first base. For CDR1 and CDR2, the germline V gene lists SGHTS and YDEGEE.